The clone carrying this T cell receptor (beta chain) was counted ten times or more. Its antigen is unknown. The trim removed 4 bases at V and 5 bases at J, leaving 21 bases unmatched. The CDR3 is 19 amino acids. Germline CDR1 MNHEY, CDR2 SVGEGT. The data were taken from a study of Graves' ophthalmopathy and Graves' hyperthyroidism. Study-level information: There was a collection of peripheral blood at initial diagnosis, before any treatment.

Among the exclusions were patients with other autoimmune diseases, uncontrolled infections, pregnancy or lactation. Overall study findings and caveats: Using 13 signatures, a model distinguished ophthalmopathy from stable hyperthyroidism, reaching around 86% sensitivity and 70% to 83% specificity.

Researchers took RNA transcripts and amplified TCR beta CDR3 regions from them. After a first-round RT-PCR with HTBI primers, a second-round multiplex PCR was run. TCRdb independently ran MiXCR on the multiplex PCR reads; one entry per CDR3 protein. The sample consists of about 220,000 distinct CDR3 sequences, roughly a fifth of them appearing once. Input material: peripheral blood. The genes are TRBV6-2 or TRBV6-3 and TRBJ2-7; 9 bases are a match to TRBD1. The clonotype was recovered from a woman aged 45-65 years with Graves' ophthalmopathy. CDR3 DNA sequence: TGTGCCAGCAGTTCCATCTCAGGGACAGGGAGGGAGGGAAGGAACGAGCAGTACTTC. Translating it yields CASSSISGTGREGRNEQYF.